The sequence of this TCR beta chain was determined in a study of blood T cell repertoires in COVID-19 (dated by TCRdb to the early 2020s). Background for the entire study: Samples from collaborators originated in the United States, Italy and Spain and spanned both the acute and convalescent phases of COVID-19. Subjects who had been exposed to COVID-19, were actively infected with it, or had recovered from it provided the deeply sampled blood TCRbeta repertoires that made up the dataset. Samples were obtained from the ongoing ImmuneRACE study (first 160 participants) and from about 1,300 subjects provided by 6 global collaborators. The material from the prospective study consisted of cDNA or gDNA derived from T cells, B-cell-depleted T cells, or PBMCs. HLA class I and class II types, where available, came from metadata supplied by the sample provider rather than from assay-based typing. A freely available public database, intended as a resource for researchers studying the immune response to SARS-CoV-2, is where the repertoires were released. The sample metadata nearly always contained a de-identified subject ID, COVID-19 status, age in years and sex.

Overall study results and their limits: The amount of clinical and demographic metadata varied by source and participant and was provided uncurated.

The collaborating institutions used their own protocols to collect whole blood in K2EDTA tubes. For TCRbeta analysis, collaborators shipped samples in one of three forms: frozen whole blood, isolated PBMCs, or DNA extracted from either of those sample types. Comment on this clone: Its cognate antigen has yet to be identified. Base quality data are lacking; no much larger clone is found one base away.

TCRbeta CDR3 regions were amplified from genomic DNA by means of the immunoSEQ Assay, a bias-controlled multiplex PCR. From the authors' description of their analysis: Nucleated cell counts per sample were estimated from amplification of reference gene primers within the assay. To quantify the absolute abundance of each unique TCRbeta CDR3 rearrangement, sequence reads were collapsed and filtered. For each sample, productive Simpson clonality was calculated as the square root of Simpson's diversity index across productive rearrangements. This immuneACCESS table, as held by TCRdb, lists in-frame sequences with V and J called but not all clones. Of the missing ones, under half trace to an unresolved V gene in checked studies; the others have no known cause. Clonal size and the V and J genes are those of that table, whereas D and trimming came from the DNA. This sample is represented by approximately 260,000 clones; around 89% of them were singletons. The leading ten clones occupy over 3.5% of the sample.

The CDR3 starts with the cysteine, ends with the phenylalanine, and has 17 residues. The sequence is cut down to CDR3 DNA, 51 bases in frame from base 1. The germline V end is reduced by 3 bases and the J end by 5 bases; junction bases left unmatched: 11. Sequences SGHRS (CDR1) and YFSETQ (CDR2) are obtained from the germline V gene. The source is a woman between 40 and 55 years old with acute or convalescent COVID-19. The V gene is TRBV5-1 and the J gene is TRBJ1-1; a stretch of 12 junction bases matches TRBD1. The sample taken for sequencing was peripheral blood. The CDR3 sequence is CASSSGQGARQWTEAFF. The DNA sequence reads TGCGCCAGCAGCTCGGGACAGGGGGCGCGACAATGGACTGAAGCTTTCTTT.